Each of the 3 T cell receptor beta chains below was sequenced from the same sample in a study of CD8+ T cells in alopecia areata. The sample's treatment: oral pan-JAK inhibitor, 5-10 mg twice daily. RNA extraction and reverse transcription yielded cDNA as sequencing template. Method: immunoSEQ multiplex PCR; TCRdb's copy keeps in-frame clones and lacks some. Found here are around 140,000 clones, 45% to 60% of them singletons; the top ten hold roughly 15%. The sequencing used CD8+ T cells sorted from blood, collected at week 4, from a patient treated with tofacitinib. The receptors were gathered from a human donor with alopecia areata.

The CDR3, as DNA: TGTGCCAGCAGCCAAGAAGCGGGGCCGTCCTCTGGAAACACCATATATTTT. It specifies CASSQEAGPSSGNTIYF. This chain connects TRBV4-2 to TRBJ1-3, with D possibly TRBD1 on 5 matching bases. V was pared by 0 bases and J by 0 bases, with 12 bases between. Looked up from germline, CDR1 is LGHNA and CDR2 is YNFKEQ. This CDR3 spans 17 amino acids.

This clone turned up a few times. This chain joins TRBV4-1 and TRBJ1-2; no clear D gene. Germline CDR1 is MGHRA and CDR2 is YSYEKL. Trimming took 0 bases from V and 6 from J, leaving 8 bases between them. There are 13 residues in the CDR3. The CDR3 DNA is TGCGCCAGCAGCCAAGATTATTGGGATGGCTACACCTTC. Its protein product is CASSQDYWDGYTF.

The chain links TRBV18 to TRBJ2-5; the D gene could be TRBD1 or TRBD2 (5 bases each). The CDR3 has 14 residues. V was cut by 0 bases and J by 5 bases, with 10 bases left in between. Germline-derived CDR1 and CDR2 are KGHSH and LQKENI. CDR3 loop: CASSPPGAAETQYF. The CDR3 coding sequence is TGTGCCAGCTCACCACCCGGGGCGGCGGAGACCCAGTACTTC. The full variable domain, with the rest looked up from reference TRBV18 and TRBJ2-5, is NAGVMQNPRHLVRRRGQEARLRCSPMKGHSHVYWYRQLPEEGLKFMVYLQKENIIDESGMPKERFSAEFPKEGPSILRIQQVVRGDSAAYFCASSPPGAAETQYFGPGTRLLVL.